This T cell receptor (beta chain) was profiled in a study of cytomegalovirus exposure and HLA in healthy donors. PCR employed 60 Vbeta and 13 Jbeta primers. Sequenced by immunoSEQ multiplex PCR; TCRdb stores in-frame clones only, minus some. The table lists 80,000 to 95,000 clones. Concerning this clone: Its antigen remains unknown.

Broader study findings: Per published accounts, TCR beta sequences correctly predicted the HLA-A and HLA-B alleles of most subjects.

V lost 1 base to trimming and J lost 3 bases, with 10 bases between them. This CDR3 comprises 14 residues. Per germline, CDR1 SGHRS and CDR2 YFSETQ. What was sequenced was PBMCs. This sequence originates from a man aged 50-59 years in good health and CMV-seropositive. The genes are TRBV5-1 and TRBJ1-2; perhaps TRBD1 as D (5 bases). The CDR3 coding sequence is TGCGCCAGCAGCTTGATGACAGCTGACTATGGCTACACCTTC. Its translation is CASSLMTADYGYTF.